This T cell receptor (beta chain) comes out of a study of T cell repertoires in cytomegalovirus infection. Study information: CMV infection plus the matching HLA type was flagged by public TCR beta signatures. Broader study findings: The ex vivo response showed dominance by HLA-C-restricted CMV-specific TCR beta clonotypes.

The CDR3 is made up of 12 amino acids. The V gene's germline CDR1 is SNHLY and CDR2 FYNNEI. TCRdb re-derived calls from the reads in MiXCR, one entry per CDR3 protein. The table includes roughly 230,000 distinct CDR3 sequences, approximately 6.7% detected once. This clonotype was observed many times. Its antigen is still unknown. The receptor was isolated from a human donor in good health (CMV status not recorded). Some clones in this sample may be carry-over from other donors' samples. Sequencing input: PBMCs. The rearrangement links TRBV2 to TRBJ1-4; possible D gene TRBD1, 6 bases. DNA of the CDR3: TGTGCAGAAGGGGGAACGAGGGAAAAACTGTTTTTT. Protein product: CAEGGTREKLFF.